This TCR beta chain was captured in a study of neoadjuvant nivolumab and ipilimumab in lung cancer. The CDR3 totals 17 residues. CDR1 is SGHAT, CDR2 FQNNGV, per germline. V shed 5 bases, J shed 4 bases, and the junction held 10 bases outside the gene matches. On this clone itself: Its specificity is not known.

Study-level findings and limits: Only two of four nivolumab-treated tumors gained richness and clonality by surgery.

Assay used: immunoSEQ multiplex PCR; TCRdb lists only in-frame clones, some missing. The sample has fewer than 4,500 clones, roughly 79% seen once. The sequence was collected from an adult with non-small cell lung cancer. Some clones in this sample may be carry-over from other donors' samples. The chain links TRBV11-2 to TRBJ2-1; 11 positions match TRBD2. The material was normal lung tissue adjacent to the tumor, obtained after neoadjuvant nivolumab, alone or with ipilimumab, at or shortly before surgery. The CDR3 sequence: CASSLTPGLADYNEQFF. DNA for the CDR3: TGTGCCAGCAGCCTTACCCCGGGACTAGCGGATTACAATGAGCAGTTCTTC. Based on the CDR3 plus reference TRBV11-2 and TRBJ2-1, the full variable domain is EAGVAQSPRYKIIEKRQSVAFWCNPISGHATLYWYQQILGQGPKLLIQFQNNGVVDDSQLPKDRFSAERLKGVDSTLKIQPAKLEDSAVYLCASSLTPGLADYNEQFFGPGTRLTVL.